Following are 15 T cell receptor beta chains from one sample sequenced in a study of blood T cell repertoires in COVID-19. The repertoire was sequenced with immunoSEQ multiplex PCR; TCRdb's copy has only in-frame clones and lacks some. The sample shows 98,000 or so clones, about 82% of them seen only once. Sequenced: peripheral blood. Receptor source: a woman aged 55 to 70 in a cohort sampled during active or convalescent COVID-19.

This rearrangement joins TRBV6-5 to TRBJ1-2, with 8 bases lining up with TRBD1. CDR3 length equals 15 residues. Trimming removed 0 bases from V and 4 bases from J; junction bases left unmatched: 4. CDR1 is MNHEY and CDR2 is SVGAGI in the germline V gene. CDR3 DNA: TGTGCCAGCAGTTACTCCAAGGACAGGGCCTATGGCTACACCTTC. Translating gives CASSYSKDRAYGYTF.

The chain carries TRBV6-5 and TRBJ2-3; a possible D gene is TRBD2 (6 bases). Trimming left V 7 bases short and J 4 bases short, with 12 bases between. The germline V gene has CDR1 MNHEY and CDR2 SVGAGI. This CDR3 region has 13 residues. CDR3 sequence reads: CASMRRAPDTQYF. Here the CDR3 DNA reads TGTGCCAGCATGAGGAGGGCCCCAGATACGCAGTATTTT.

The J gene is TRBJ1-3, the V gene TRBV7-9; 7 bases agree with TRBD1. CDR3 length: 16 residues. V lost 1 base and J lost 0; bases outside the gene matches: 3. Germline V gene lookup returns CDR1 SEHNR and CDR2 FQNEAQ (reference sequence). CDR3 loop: CASSLGTGASGNTIYF. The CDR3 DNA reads TGTGCCAGCAGCTTAGGGACAGGCGCCTCTGGAAACACCATATATTTT.

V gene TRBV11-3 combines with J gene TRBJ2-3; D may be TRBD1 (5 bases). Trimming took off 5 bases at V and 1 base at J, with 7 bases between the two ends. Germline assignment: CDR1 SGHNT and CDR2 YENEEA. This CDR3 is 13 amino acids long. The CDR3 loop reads CASSETGTDTQYF. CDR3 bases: TGTGCCAGCAGCGAGACAGGCACAGATACGCAGTATTTT.

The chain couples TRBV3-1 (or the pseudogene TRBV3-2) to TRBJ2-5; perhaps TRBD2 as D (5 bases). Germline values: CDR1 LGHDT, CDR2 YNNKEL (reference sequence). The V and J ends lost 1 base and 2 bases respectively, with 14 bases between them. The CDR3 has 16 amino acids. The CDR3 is CASSQGVLALQETQYF. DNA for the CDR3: TGTGCCAGCAGCCAAGGGGTCCTAGCCTTGCAAGAGACCCAGTACTTC.

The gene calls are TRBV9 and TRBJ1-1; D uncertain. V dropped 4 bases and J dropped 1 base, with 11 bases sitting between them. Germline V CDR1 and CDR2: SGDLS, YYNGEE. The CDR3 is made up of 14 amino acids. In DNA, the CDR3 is TGTGCCAGCAGCCGTCAGGCCGCGAACACTGAAGCTTTCTTT. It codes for CASSRQAANTEAFF.

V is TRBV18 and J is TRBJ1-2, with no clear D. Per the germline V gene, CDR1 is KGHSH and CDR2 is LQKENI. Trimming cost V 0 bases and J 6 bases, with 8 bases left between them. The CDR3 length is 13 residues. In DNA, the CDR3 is TGTGCCAGCTCACCACCCAGGTTAAATGGCTACACCTTC. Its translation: CASSPPRLNGYTF.

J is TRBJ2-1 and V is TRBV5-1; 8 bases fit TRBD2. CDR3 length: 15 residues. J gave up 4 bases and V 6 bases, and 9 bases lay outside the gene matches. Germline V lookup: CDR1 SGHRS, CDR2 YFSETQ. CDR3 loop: CASTRDPGGYNEQFF. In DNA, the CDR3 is TGCGCCAGCACCCGGGACCCGGGAGGGTACAATGAGCAGTTCTTC.

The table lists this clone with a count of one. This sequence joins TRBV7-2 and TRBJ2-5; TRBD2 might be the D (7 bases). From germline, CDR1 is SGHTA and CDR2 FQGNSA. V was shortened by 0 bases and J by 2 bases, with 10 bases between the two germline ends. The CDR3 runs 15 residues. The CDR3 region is CASSLAGGAQETQYF. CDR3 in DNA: TGTGCCAGCAGCTTAGCGGGGGGGGCTCAAGAGACCCAGTACTTC.

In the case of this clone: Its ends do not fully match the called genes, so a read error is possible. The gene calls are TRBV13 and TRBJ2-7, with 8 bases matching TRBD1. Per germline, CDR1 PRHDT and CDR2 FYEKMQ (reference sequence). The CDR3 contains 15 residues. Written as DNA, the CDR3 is TGTGCCAGCAGCCTAGGGGACAGGCCCCCCTACGAGCAGTACTTC. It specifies CASSLGDRPPYEQYF.

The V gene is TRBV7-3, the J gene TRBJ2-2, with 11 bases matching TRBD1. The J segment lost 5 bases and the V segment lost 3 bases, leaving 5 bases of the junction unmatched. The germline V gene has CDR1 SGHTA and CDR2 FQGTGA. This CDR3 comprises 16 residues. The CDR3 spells CASSLDRGRQTGELFF. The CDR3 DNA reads TGTGCCAGCAGCTTGGACAGGGGGCGCCAGACCGGGGAGCTGTTTTTT. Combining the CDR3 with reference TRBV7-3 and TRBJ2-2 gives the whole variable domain GAGVSQTPSNKVTEKGKYVELRCDPISGHTALYWYRQSLGQGPEFLIYFQGTGAADDSGLPNDRFFAVRPEGSVSTLKIQRTERGDSAVYLCASSLDRGRQTGELFFGEGSRLTVL.

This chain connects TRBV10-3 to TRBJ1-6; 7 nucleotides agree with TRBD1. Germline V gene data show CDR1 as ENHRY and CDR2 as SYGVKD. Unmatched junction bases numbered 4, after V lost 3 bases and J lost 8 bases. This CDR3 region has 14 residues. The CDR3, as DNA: TGTGCCATCAGTGAAGCCAGGGGGGATTCACCCCTCCACTTT. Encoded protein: CAISEARGDSPLHF.

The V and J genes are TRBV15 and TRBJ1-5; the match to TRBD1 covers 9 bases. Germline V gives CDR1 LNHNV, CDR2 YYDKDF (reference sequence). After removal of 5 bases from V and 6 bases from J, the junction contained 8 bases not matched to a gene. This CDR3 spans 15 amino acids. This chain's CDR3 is CATSGGTGRGQPQHF. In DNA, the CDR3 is TGTGCCACCAGCGGAGGGACAGGGCGCGGTCAGCCCCAGCATTTT.

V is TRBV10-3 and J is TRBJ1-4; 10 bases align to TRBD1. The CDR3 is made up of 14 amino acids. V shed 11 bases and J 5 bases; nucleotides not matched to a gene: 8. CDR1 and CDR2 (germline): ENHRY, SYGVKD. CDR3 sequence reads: CASLPGQGNEKLFF. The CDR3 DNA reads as TGTGCCTCACTGCCGGGACAGGGGAATGAAAAACTGTTTTTT.

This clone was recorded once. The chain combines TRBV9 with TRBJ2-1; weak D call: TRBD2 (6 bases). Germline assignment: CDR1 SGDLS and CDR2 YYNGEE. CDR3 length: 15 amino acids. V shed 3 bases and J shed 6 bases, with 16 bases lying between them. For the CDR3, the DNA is TGTGCCAGCAGCGCTTCCCGGGACTCGACCAATGAGCAGTTCTTC. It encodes CASSASRDSTNEQFF.